A single TCR beta chain is shown here with its context. The method was immunoSEQ multiplex PCR; TCRdb's version includes in-frame clones alone and lacks a portion of them. In the table there are hundreds of thousands of clones, around 87% of which are singletons. Enrolment of Seattle patients took place during active infection, and they were followed longitudinally. V trimming: 3 bases; J trimming: 4 bases; junction bases outside the gene matches: 11. Germline V lookup: CDR1 SGHDT, CDR2 YYEEEE. The CDR3 is 16 amino acids. The sample is drawn from a study of blood T cell repertoires in COVID-19. The clonotype was recovered from a woman in her fifties or sixties with COVID-19, enrolled during active disease. The sequencing input was peripheral blood. The V and J genes are TRBV5-6 and TRBJ2-3; 7 bases map to TRBD2. CDR3 nucleotide sequence: TGTGCCAGCAGCTACACTATGGGGGGGTGGCCAGATACGCAGTATTTT. This translates into CASSYTMGGWPDTQYF.